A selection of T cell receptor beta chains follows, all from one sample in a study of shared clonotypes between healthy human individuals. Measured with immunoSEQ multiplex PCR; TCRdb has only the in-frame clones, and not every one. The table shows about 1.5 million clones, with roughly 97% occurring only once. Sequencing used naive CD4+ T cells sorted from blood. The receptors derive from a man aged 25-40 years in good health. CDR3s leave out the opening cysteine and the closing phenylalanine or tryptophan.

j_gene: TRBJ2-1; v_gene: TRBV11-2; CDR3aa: ASSTRVTAVYNEQF
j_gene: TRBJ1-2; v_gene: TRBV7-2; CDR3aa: ASSRQGVWGYT
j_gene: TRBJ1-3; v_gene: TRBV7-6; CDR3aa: ASSPAGAGNTIY
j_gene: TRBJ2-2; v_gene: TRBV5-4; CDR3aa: ASSLRLAGVGELF
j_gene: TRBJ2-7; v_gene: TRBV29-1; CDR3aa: SVRGSSGRGRSYEQY
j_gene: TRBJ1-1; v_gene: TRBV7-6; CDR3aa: ASSLAWRGAMNTEAF
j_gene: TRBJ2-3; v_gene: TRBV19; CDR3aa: ASSIVAGAATDTQY
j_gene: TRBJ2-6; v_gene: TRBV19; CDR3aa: ASSMGRDRGPAGANVLT
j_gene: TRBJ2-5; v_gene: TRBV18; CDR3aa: ASSPLRQNSQETQY
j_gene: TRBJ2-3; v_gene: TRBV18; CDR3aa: ASSPILDTQY
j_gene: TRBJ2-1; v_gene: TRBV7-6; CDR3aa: ASSFPQF
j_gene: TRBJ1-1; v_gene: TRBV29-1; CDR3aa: SVEQNTEAF
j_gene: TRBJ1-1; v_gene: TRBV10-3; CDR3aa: AISESIGRV
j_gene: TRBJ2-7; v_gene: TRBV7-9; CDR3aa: ASSMQTGGTSEQY
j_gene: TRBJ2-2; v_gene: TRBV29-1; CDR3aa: SVEARGTGELF
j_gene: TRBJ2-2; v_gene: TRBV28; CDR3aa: ASRSPPRGGQYTGELF
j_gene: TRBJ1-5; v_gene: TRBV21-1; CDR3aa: ASSLNRDSNQPQH
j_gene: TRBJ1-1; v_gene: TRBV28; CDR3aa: ASSLWDGTTEAF
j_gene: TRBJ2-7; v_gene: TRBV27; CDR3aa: ASSLIFGASGTYEQY
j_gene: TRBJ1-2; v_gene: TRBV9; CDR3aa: ASSESLSTGYGYT
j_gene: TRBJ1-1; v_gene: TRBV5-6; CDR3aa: ASSLTTRVGAF
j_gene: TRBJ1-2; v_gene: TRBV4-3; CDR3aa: ASSRGQAITNGYT
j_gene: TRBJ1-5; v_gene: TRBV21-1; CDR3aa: ASSKVLRAYSNQPQH
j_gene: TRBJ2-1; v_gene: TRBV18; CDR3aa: ASSPPNGRADNEQF